The clone carrying this T cell receptor (beta chain) was counted a few times. Antigen specificity is unknown. The sample is drawn from a study of T-cell memory formation after mild COVID-19. Whole-study findings and limits: Shrinking CD4+ clones were chiefly CM and EM; CD8+ ones were chiefly EMRA. CD4+ bias marked clones expanding day 15 to 37, unlike balanced contracting clones. In pre-infection memory, a portion of responding clones appeared, which suggested that cross-reactive memory joined.

5'RACE primed at constant segments yielded TCR alpha and TCR beta cDNA libraries bearing sample barcodes and UMIs. Via MiXCR, TCRdb re-called the 5' RACE reads, giving one row per CDR3 protein. Here the sample spans hundreds of thousands of distinct CDR3 sequences, 20% to 25% being singletons. The source material was PBMCs or a T cell subset sorted from them (not recorded which). This clonotype originated in an adult woman who had mild COVID-19 (a few samples of this study predate the infection). Cell type and time point are not known.

The CDR3, as DNA: TGCAGTGCTACCCACACTAGGAGATGGACAGATACGCAGTATTTT. It is translated as CSATHTRRWTDTQYF. The V gene is TRBV20-1, the J gene TRBJ2-3, with a tentative D call TRBD2 (5 bases). Germline-derived CDR1 and CDR2 are DFQATT and SNEGSKA (reference sequence). This CDR3 has 15 residues. Deletions cut 4 bases from V and 3 bases from J, with 17 bases between.